One sample yielded the 13 T cell receptor beta chains listed below, sequenced in a study of shared clonotypes between healthy human individuals. TCRdb keeps only in-frame clones here, not all; method: immunoSEQ multiplex PCR. The sample lists some 2 million clones, 85% to 95% occurring once. The sample was naive CD4+ T cells sorted from blood. As to subset: CD45RA+ positively selected. These receptors all stem from a young man in good health.

The chain is built from TRBV20-1 and TRBJ1-2; D unclear. CDR1 DFQATT and CDR2 SNEGSKA come from the germline V gene (reference sequence). The CDR3 covers 11 residues. Trimming left V 6 bases short and J 5 bases short, with 10 bases between. CDR3 sequence (DNA): TGCAGTGCGAGAAGGCAATATGGCTACACCTTC. Translating it yields CSARRQYGYTF.

The rearrangement links TRBV5-1 to TRBJ2-7, with D uncertain. V shed 0 bases and J shed 5 bases, with 18 bases lying between them. The CDR3 has 16 amino acids. CDR1 is SGHRS and CDR2 is YFSETQ in the germline V gene. CDR3 bases: TGCGCCAGCAGCTTGGGCCGGGCCTACTCAGCCCACGAGCAGTACTTC. The encoded protein is CASSLGRAYSAHEQYF.

The chain links TRBV7-2 to TRBJ2-1; 7 bases line up with TRBD2. Germline assignment: CDR1 SGHTA and CDR2 FQGNSA. The CDR3 contains 17 residues. V gave up 1 base and J gave up 7 bases; unmatched junction bases: 13. The CDR3, as DNA: TGTGCCAGCAGCTTAGTGGCTAGCGGATTCATGAAGAATGAGCAGTTCTTC. This sequence encodes CASSLVASGFMKNEQFF.

The chain recombines TRBV7-2 with TRBJ2-6; D may be TRBD1 (5 bases). V lost 4 bases and J lost 11, with 9 bases in between. The CDR3 is made up of 12 amino acids. Germline V gives CDR1 SGHTA, CDR2 FQGNSA. CDR3 nucleotides: TGTGCCAGCAGCTACCTGACAGACGTCCTGACTTTC. Translating it yields CASSYLTDVLTF. Looking up the rest from reference TRBV7-2 and TRBJ2-6 gives the full variable domain: GAGVSQSPSNKVTEKGKDVELRCDPISGHTALYWYRQSLGQGLEFLIYFQGNSAPDKSGLPSDRFSAERTGGSVSTLTIQRTQQEDSAVYLCASSYLTDVLTFGAGSRLTVL.

The V gene is TRBV2, the J gene TRBJ2-3; D call uncertain. The germline V gene encodes CDR1 SNHLY and CDR2 FYNNEI. V was cut by 6 bases and J by 5 bases, with 21 bases left in between. The CDR3 contains 16 residues. The CDR3 DNA follows: TGTGCCAGCAGGAGAGTTGGATCTACAGCTGGAGATACGCAGTATTTT. Translated, it gives CASRRVGSTAGDTQYF.

The V gene is TRBV4-3, the J gene TRBJ2-1, with 10 bases identical to TRBD2. Germline values: CDR1 LGHNA, CDR2 YSLEER. CDR3 size: 16 residues. V lost 3 bases, J lost 3 bases, and 5 bases stayed unmatched. Here the CDR3 reads CASSQGGLARYNEQFF. The CDR3 DNA follows: TGCGCCAGCAGCCAGGGGGGACTAGCGCGCTACAATGAGCAGTTCTTC.

The rearrangement links TRBV30 to TRBJ2-2; TRBD2 matches at 15 bases. The J segment lost 8 bases and the V segment lost 5 bases, leaving 9 bases of the junction unmatched. CDR3 length: 16 amino acids. Germline V lookup: CDR1 GTSNPN, CDR2 SVGIG (reference sequence). CDR3 sequence reads: CAWSGLAGGPGGELFF. The CDR3 DNA reads TGTGCCTGGTCGGGACTAGCGGGAGGCCCCGGGGGGGAGCTGTTTTTT.

The chain has TRBV4-1 and TRBJ1-4, with 11 bases matching TRBD1. From germline, CDR1 is MGHRA and CDR2 YSYEKL. V shed 1 base and J 4 bases; nucleotides not matched to a gene: 5. This CDR3 spans 17 amino acids. DNA for the CDR3: TGCGCCAGCAGCCAAGCGATGGACAGGGGGCTTAATGAAAAACTGTTTTTT. Amino acids: CASSQAMDRGLNEKLFF.

The rearrangement links TRBV5-1 to TRBJ1-1; TRBD1 might be the D (6 bases). The germline CDR1 and CDR2 sequences are SGHRS and YFSETQ. The CDR3 runs to 15 residues. The V end was cut by 2 bases, the J end by 4 bases, with 15 bases between. Written as DNA, the CDR3 is TGCGCCAGCAGCTTCCTTGAGGGGGTAAGCACTGAAGCTTTCTTT. Its translation is CASSFLEGVSTEAFF.

J is TRBJ1-1 and V is TRBV30, with D uncertain. The CDR3 loop spans 14 amino acids. Between the trimmed V and J ends, which lost 1 base and 1 base, there was a span of 10 bases. Germline CDR1 and CDR2: GTSNPN and SVGIG (reference sequence). The DNA for the CDR3 is TGTGCCTGGAGTGCCCAGACCCAGAACACTGAAGCTTTCTTT. Protein sequence: CAWSAQTQNTEAFF.

V usage is TRBV4-3 and J usage is TRBJ2-3, with unresolved D. V lost 0 bases and J 2 bases, leaving 9 bases between the germline ends. Germline V gene data show CDR1 as LGHNA and CDR2 as YSLEER. The CDR3 sequence is 15 residues long. The CDR3 nucleotides are TGCGCCAGCAGCCAAGATCCCCTATCCACAGATACGCAGTATTTT. It yields the protein CASSQDPLSTDTQYF.

The rearrangement links TRBV5-1 to TRBJ1-5; D is unclear. Germline V gene data show CDR1 as SGHRS and CDR2 as YFSETQ. This CDR3 is 14 amino acids long. The V end lost 4 bases, the J end lost 0 bases, and 8 bases lay between the germline ends. The CDR3 region has the DNA TGCGCCAGCAGCCCCGACGCTAGCAATCAGCCCCAGCATTTT. This codes for CASSPDASNQPQHF.

The V gene is TRBV29-1, the J gene TRBJ2-3; 7 nucleotides agree with TRBD1. The CDR3 covers 13 residues. V was clipped by 7 bases and J by 6 bases; unmatched bases: 10. The germline V gene has CDR1 SQVTM and CDR2 ANQGSEA. The CDR3 region has the DNA TGCAGCGGAGGGGGCCGGCTGAAGGATACGCAGTATTTT. Its translation: CSGGGRLKDTQYF.